This entry describes one T cell receptor beta chain. This entry comes from a study of blood T cell repertoires in COVID-19. The overall study: Samples came from the United States, Italy and Spain, spanning acute and convalescent COVID-19. T cells, B-cell-depleted T cells, or PBMCs supplied cDNA or gDNA.

Germline assignment: CDR1 SGHRS and CDR2 YFSETQ. Trimming removed 4 bases from V and 1 base from J; junction bases left unmatched: 4. CDR3 length: 14 residues. In the authors' methods: Scientists estimated how many nucleated cells there were by amplifying reference gene primers. Data came from immunoSEQ multiplex PCR; TCRdb stores just in-frame clones and leaves some out. Clone size and the V and J calls come from that table; the DNA yielded D and trimming. Of 250,000 to 350,000 clones listed, more than 70% are singletons. The sequencing input was peripheral blood. This clonotype was sampled from a man aged 18-30 years who had recovered from COVID-19. This chain connects TRBV5-1 to TRBJ1-1, with 7 bases matching TRBD1. The DNA of the CDR3 is TGCGCCAGCAGCCCCCAGGGGGGGAACACTGAAGCTTTCTTT. Residues: CASSPQGGNTEAFF.